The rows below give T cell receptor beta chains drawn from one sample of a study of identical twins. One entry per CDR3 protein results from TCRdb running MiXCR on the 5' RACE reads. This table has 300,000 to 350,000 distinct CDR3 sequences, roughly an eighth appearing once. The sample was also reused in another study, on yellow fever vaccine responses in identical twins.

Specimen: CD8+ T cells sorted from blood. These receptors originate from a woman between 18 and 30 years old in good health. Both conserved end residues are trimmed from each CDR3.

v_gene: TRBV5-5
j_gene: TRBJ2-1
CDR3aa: ASSLLIQTWGGNEQF

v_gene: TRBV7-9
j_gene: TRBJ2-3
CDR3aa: ASSPGSFTDTQY

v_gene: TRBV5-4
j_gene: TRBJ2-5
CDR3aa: EIGVDQETQY

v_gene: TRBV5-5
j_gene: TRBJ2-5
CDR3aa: ASSLVFEETQY

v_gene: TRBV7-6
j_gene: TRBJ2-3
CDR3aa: ASSPTGGGTDTQY

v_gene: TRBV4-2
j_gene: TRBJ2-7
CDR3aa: ASSQELSGALSGNEQY

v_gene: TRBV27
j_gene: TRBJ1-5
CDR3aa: ASSSGTQPQH

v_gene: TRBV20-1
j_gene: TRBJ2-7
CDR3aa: SARSLAGDNNEQY

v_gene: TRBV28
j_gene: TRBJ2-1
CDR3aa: ASRTGTSITNEQF

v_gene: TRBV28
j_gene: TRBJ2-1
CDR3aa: ASMHGAADEQF

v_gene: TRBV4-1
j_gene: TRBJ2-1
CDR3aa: ASSQAPDAYNEQF

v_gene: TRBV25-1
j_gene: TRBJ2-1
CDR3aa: ASSVTGNHNEQF

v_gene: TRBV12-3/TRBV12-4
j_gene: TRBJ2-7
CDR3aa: ASTNRTNSYEQY

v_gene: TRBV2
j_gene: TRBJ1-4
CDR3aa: ASSEIGQNEKLF

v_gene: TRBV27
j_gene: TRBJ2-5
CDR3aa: ASSFTGSRETQY

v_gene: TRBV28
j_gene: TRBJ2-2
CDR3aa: ASSEGSIVNTGELF

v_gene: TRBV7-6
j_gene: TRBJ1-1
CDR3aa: ASSLGAGGSNTEAF

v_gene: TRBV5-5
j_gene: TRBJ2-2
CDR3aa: ASSLAGGVWSAGELF

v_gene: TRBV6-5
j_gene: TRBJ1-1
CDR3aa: ASSYSIFKGNTEAF

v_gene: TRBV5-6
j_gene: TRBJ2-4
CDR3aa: ASSLWDPSGIQY

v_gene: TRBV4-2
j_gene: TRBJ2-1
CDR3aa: ASSQAAGEQF

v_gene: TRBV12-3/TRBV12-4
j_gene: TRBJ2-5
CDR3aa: ASSFGGRTETQY

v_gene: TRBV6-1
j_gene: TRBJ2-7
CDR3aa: ASSEPSGRNYEQY

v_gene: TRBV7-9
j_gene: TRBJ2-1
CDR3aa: ASSPGGHAYNEQF

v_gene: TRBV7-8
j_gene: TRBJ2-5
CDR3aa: ASSFYPGHEQETQY

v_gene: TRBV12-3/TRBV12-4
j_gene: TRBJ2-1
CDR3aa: ASSSGLAGGSYNEQF

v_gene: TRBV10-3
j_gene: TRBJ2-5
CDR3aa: ASLASRDSGETQY

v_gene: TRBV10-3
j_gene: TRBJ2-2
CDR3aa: ATMGQGSNTGELF

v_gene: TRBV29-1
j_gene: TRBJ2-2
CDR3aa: SVASGAGTGELF

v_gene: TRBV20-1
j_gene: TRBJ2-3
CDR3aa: SARSLAGDHTDTQY

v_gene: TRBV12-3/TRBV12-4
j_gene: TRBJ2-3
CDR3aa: ATGTTDTQY

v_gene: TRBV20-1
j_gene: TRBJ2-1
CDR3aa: SANSPGALSSYNEQF

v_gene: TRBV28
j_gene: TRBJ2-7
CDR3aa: ASSLVRLPVGSYEQY

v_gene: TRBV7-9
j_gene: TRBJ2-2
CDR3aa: ASTQGRERNTGELF

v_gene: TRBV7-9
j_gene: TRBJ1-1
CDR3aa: ASSSPGGLVEGTEAF

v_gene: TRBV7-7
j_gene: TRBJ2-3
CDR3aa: ASSPPGLASTDTQY

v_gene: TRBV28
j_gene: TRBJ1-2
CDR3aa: ASSPTGLYGYT

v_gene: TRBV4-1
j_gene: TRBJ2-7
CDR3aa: ASSQAQRSSYEQY

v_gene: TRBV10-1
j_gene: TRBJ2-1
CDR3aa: ASSKALAGGRFEQF

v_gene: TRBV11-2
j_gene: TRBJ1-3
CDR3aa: ASSQAGGNTIY